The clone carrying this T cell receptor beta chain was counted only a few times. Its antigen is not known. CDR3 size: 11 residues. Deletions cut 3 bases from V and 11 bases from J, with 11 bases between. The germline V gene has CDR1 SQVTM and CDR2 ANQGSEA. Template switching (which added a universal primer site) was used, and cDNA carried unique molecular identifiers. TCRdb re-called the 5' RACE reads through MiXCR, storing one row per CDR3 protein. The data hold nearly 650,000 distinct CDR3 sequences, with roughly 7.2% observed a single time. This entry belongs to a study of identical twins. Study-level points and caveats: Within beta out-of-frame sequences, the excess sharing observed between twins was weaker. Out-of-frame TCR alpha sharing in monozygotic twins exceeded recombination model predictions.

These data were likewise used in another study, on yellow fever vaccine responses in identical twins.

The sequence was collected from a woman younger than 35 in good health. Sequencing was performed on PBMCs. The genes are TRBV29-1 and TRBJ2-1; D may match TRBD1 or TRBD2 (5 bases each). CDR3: CSVEAVGQQFF. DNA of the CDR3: TGCAGCGTTGAGGCAGTGGGACAGCAGTTCTTC.